This TCR beta chain was sequenced for a study of beta chain features in type 1 diabetes (dated by TCRdb to the late 2010s). About the study as a whole: No differences in mean age, gender distribution, total cell number or subset yield were found between patients and healthy donors. A total of 100 million to 110 million sorted cells were examined across all samples, and a strong correlation was observed between cell number per subset and RNA yield. In the study, recently diagnosed type 1 diabetes patients and matched healthy donors were compared on the TCRB repertoires of their sorted circulating CD4+ T cell subsets. Whereas all 30 or so donors provided naive and central memory subsets, regulatory and stem cell-like memory subsets were isolated from just 8 patients and about 8 healthy donors.

From each donor, a single peripheral blood sample of around 120 mL on average was drawn into heparinised tubes. A BD FACSAria II and a panel including CD45RO, CCR7, CD25, CD127, CD95 and CD27 were used to sort naive, central memory, regulatory and stem cell-like memory CD4+ T cells. All sorted populations exceeded 98% purity. PBMCs were isolated right away by Lymphoprep density gradient centrifugation and were stained directly, without culture. To minimize batch effects, samples were stained and sorted in pairs, one healthy donor with one patient per experiment. Summary of the overall study and its limitations: Only small numbers of individuals were included in the HLA sub-analyses, which left unresolved whether HLA type had any influence on TCRB rearrangement. At VDJ recombination sites, patients with type 1 diabetes made fewer insertions and deleted more nucleotides, a pattern implying thymic rearrangement abnormalities. In all four CD4+ subsets, TCRB CDR3 length was moderately but significantly shorter in type 1 diabetes patients. Because cDNA was sequenced instead of genomic DNA, highly expressing activated cells could be over-represented, though the groups showed no difference in activation or CD3 levels. Naive, central memory and regulatory TCRB repertoires appeared to be more alike among patients than among healthy donors. Shorter templates might have been favored by PCR, but patient and control samples were amplified and corrected together, so both groups would have been affected equally by any skew.

The entire amount of isolated RNA was reverse transcribed using the High Capacity cDNA Reverse Transcription Kit, so the sequenced TCRB transcripts were expressed ones. Deep immunoSEQ sequencing was performed on naive, central memory and regulatory T cell samples, with an average of about 3.57 million total reads per sample. After sorted cells were lysed in RLT buffer, RNA was extracted with DNase-treated RNeasy Micro or Mini kits, with the choice depending on cell number. Each cell subset was processed separately to prevent cross-contamination, with patient and healthy donor samples processed together. TCRB sequences were amplified from cDNA with the immunoSEQ multiplex PCR, producing 87-bp fragments spanning the CDR3 region. Sequencing of the amplicons was performed on the Illumina HiSeq platform. In the authors' own workflow: Synthetic template baselines were used to correct PCR bias computationally, reads within Hamming distance 2 were collapsed together, and singletons that could not be merged were discarded. Reads were aligned to IMGT to assign V, D and J genes, CDR3 length, and insertions or deletions at six rearrangement sites. Within each subset, clonotype counts were normalized to sorted cell number, after which true diversity and Gini coefficients were computed with the tcR R package. The overlap coefficient, calculated on TCRB nucleotide sequences, was used to measure repertoire sharing. Out-of-frame TCRB sequences from naive cells were analyzed as a proxy for the pre-selection repertoire. TCRdb holds this immuneACCESS table with in-frame rearrangements only. Some clones are missing; in checked studies, unresolved V genes explain under half, and the rest has no known cause. D and trimming come from the DNA, and the V and J calls and clone size come from that table. The sample table holds under 900,000 clones, of which roughly 15% were seen once. 0.023% of the sample is held by the ten biggest clonotypes.

This clone was detected a few times. Its antigen is currently not known. Within one base of it there is no much larger clone, and no base qualities were kept. Trimming takes 5 bases off V and 1 base off J; junction bases not matched to a gene: 4. CDR3 length: 15 amino acids, cysteine to phenylalanine. Only CDR3 DNA remains: 45 bases, in frame from the first base. CDR1 SQVTM and CDR2 ANQGSEA were looked up in the germline V gene. The source material was naive CD4+ T cells from blood. According to the study, the label for this sample's cell subset or site signals: true naive CD4+ T cells. The chain is encoded by TRBV29-1 joined to TRBJ2-5; 13 middle bases align to TRBD2. The origin of this receptor is a woman younger than 35 in good health. The CDR3 in this case is CSVWTSGGRQETQYF. The bases read TGCAGCGTTTGGACTAGCGGGGGCCGCCAAGAGACCCAGTACTTC.